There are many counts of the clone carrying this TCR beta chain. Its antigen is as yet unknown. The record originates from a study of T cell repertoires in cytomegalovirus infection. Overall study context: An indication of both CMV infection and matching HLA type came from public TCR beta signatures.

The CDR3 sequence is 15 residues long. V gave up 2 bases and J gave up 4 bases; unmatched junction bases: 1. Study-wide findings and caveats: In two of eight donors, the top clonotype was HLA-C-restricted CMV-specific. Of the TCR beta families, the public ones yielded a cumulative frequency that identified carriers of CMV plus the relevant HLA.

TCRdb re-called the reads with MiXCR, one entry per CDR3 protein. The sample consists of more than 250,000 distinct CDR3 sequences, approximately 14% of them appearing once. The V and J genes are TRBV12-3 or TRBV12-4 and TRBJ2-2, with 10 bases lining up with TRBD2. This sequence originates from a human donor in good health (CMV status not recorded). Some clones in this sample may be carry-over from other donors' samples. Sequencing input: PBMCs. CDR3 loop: CASSLLAGATGELFF. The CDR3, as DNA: TGTGCCAGCAGTTTACTAGCGGGAGCCACCGGGGAGCTGTTTTTT.